This T cell receptor beta chain was sequenced for a study of shared clonotypes between healthy human individuals. Study at large: Donors, aged 18 to 49, were a couple of women and a few men.

Assay runs were performed at deep level. Assay used: immunoSEQ multiplex PCR; TCRdb lists only in-frame clones, some missing. The table shows nearly 600,000 clones, with around 95% occurring only once. Germline V gene sequence: CDR1 MDHEN, CDR2 SYDVKM. With 3 bases clipped from V and 7 bases from J, the junction kept 7 bases outside the gene matches. The CDR3 spans 15 residues. Selected positively for CCR7 and CD45RO-negative, naive CD8 cells excluded terminally differentiated effector memory CD45RA+ cells. On this clone: The antigen is undetermined.

Regarding the study as a whole: Four donors showed sharing of 4.5% to 5% of naive CD4 clonotypes.

The specimen sequenced was naive CD8+ T cells sorted from blood. The V gene is TRBV28, the J gene TRBJ2-7; 12 bases fit TRBD2. This TCR was sampled from a woman aged 25 to 39 in good health. The CDR3 here is CASSFLAGGPGEQYF. The CDR3, as DNA: TGTGCCAGCAGTTTCCTAGCGGGAGGGCCGGGGGAGCAGTACTTC. The variable domain in full, completed from reference TRBV28 and TRBJ2-7, reads DVKVTQSSRYLVKRTGEKVFLECVQDMDHENMFWYRQDPGLGLRLIYFSYDVKMKEKGDIPEGYSVSREKKERFSLILESASTNQTSMYLCASSFLAGGPGEQYFGPGTRLTVT.